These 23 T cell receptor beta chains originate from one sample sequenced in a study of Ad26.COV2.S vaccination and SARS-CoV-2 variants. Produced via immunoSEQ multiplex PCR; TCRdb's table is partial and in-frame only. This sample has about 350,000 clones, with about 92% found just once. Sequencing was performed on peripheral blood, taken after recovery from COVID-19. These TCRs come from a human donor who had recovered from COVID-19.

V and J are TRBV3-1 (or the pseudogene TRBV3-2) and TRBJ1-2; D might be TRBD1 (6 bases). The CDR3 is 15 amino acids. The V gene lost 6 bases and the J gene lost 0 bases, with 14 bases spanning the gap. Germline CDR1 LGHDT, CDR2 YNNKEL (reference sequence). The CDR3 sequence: CASSPTRTANYGYTF. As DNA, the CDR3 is TGTGCCAGCAGTCCGACCCGGACAGCTAACTATGGCTACACCTTC.

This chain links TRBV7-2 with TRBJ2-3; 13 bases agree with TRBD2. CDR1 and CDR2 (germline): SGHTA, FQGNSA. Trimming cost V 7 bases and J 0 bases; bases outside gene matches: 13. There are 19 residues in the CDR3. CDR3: CASNKNWGLAGLSTDTQYF. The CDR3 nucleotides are TGTGCCAGCAACAAAAACTGGGGACTAGCGGGACTTAGCACAGATACGCAGTATTTT.

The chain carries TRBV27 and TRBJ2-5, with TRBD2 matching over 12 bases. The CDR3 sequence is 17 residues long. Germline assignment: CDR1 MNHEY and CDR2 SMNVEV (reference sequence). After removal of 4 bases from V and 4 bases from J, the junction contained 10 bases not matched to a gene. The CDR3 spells CASSSLAGGREGETQYF. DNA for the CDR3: TGTGCCAGCAGTTCACTAGCGGGGGGCCGCGAGGGAGAGACCCAGTACTTC.

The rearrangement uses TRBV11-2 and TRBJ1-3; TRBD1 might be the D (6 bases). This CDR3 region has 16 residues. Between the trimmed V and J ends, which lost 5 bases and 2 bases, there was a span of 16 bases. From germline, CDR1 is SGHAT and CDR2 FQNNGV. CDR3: CASSPRWTAPGNTIYF. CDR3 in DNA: TGTGCCAGCAGCCCGCGATGGACAGCCCCTGGAAACACCATATATTTT.

The CDR3 DNA reads TGTGCCAGCAGTTACGTGTCCGGGGAGCTGTTTTTT. Amino acid sequence: CASSYVSGELFF. The rearrangement links TRBV6-5 to TRBJ2-2; D ambiguous. Trimming stripped 2 bases from V and 6 bases from J, with 4 bases between. The CDR3 runs 12 residues. Per germline, CDR1 MNHEY and CDR2 SVGAGI.

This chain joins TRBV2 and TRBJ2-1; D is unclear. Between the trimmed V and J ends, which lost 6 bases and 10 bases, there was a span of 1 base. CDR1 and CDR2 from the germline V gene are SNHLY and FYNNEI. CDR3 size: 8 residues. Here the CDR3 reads CASSEQFF. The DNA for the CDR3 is TGTGCCAGCAGCGAGCAGTTCTTC. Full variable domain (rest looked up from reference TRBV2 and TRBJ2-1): EPEVTQTPSHQVTQMGQEVILRCVPISNHLYFYWYRQILGQKVEFLVSFYNNEISEKSEIFDDQFSVERPDGSNFTLKIRSTKLEDSAMYFCASSEQFFGPGTRLTVL.

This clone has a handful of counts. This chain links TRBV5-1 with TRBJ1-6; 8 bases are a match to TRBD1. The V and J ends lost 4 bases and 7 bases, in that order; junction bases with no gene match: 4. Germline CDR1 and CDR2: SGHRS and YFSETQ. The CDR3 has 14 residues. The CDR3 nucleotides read TGCGCCAGCAGCATCGACAGGGGCAATTCACCCCTCCACTTT. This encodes CASSIDRGNSPLHF.

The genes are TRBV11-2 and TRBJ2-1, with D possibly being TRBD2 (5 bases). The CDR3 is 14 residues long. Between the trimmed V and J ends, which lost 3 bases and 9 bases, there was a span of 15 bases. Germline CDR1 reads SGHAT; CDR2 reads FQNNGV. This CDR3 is CASSFYGNRGEQFF. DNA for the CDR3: TGTGCCAGCAGCTTTTATGGGAACCGGGGTGAGCAGTTCTTC. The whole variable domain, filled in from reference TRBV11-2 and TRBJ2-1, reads EAGVAQSPRYKIIEKRQSVAFWCNPISGHATLYWYQQILGQGPKLLIQFQNNGVVDDSQLPKDRFSAERLKGVDSTLKIQPAKLEDSAVYLCASSFYGNRGEQFFGPGTRLTVL.

The CDR3 region has the DNA TGCGCCAGCAGCTCCTGGACCTACAATGAGCAGTTCTTC. This encodes CASSSWTYNEQFF. The chain employs TRBV5-1 and TRBJ2-1, with unresolved D. The V and J ends lost 3 bases and 2 bases respectively, with 6 bases between them. There are 13 residues in the CDR3. CDR1 is SGHRS and CDR2 is YFSETQ in the germline V gene.

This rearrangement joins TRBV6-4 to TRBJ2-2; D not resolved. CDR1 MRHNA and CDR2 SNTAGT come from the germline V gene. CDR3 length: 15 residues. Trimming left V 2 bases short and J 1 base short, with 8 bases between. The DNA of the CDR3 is TGTGCCAGCAGTGACAGGTTGGGGAACACCGGGGAGCTGTTTTTT. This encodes CASSDRLGNTGELFF.

The CDR3 DNA reads as TGTGCCAGCTCACCGGACTACCTTGGGGAGACCCAGTACTTC. This sequence encodes CASSPDYLGETQYF. The genes are TRBV18 and TRBJ2-5; maybe TRBD2 (6 bases). Trimming cost V 3 bases and J 5 bases, with 13 bases left between them. This CDR3 has 14 residues. CDR1 is KGHSH, CDR2 LQKENI, per germline.

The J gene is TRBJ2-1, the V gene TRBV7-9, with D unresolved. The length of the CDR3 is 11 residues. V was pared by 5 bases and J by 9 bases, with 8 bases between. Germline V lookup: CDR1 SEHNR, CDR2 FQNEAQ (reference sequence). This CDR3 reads CASSPLGEQFF. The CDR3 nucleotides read TGTGCCAGCAGCCCTTTAGGTGAGCAGTTCTTC.

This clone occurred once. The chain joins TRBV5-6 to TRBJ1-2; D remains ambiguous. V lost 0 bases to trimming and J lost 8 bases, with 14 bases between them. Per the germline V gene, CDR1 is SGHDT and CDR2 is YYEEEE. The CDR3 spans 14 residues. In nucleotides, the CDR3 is TGTGCCAGCAGCTTGGATAGTACCGTGGGGGGCTACACCTTC. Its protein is CASSLDSTVGGYTF. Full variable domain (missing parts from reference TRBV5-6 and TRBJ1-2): DAGVTQSPTHLIKTRGQQVTLRCSPKSGHDTVSWYQQALGQGPQFIFQYYEEEERQRGNFPDRFSGHQFPNYSSELNVNALLLGDSALYLCASSLDSTVGGYTFGSGTRLTVV.

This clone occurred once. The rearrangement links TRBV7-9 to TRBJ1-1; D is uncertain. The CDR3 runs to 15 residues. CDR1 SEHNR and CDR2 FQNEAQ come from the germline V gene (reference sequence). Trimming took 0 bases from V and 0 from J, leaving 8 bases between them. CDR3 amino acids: CASSLARALNTEAFF. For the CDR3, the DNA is TGTGCCAGCAGCTTAGCCCGGGCTTTGAACACTGAAGCTTTCTTT.

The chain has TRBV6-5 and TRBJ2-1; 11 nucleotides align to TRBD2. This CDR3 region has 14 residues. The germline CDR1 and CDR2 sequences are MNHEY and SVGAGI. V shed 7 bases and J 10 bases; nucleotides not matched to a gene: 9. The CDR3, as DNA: TGTGCCAGCAAACTAGCGGGGGCCGCACCCGAGCAGTTCTTC. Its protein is CASKLAGAAPEQFF.

As DNA, the CDR3 is TGTGCCAGCAGCCGAAGCGGGGGCCTCAATCAGCCCCAGCATTTT. Its translation: CASSRSGGLNQPQHF. The V gene is TRBV14, the J gene TRBJ1-5, with D possibly TRBD1 on 6 matching bases. The CDR3 consists of 15 residues. Germline values: CDR1 SGHDN, CDR2 FVKESK. The germline V and J ends were trimmed by 4 bases and 3 bases, with 13 bases remaining between them.

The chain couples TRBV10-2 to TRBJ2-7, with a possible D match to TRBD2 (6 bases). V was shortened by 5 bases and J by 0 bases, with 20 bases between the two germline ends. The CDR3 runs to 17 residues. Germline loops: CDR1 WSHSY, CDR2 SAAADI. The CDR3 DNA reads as TGCGCCAGCAGTCACCCCTTAGGGACTGGGAGCTCCTACGAGCAGTACTTC. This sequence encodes CASSHPLGTGSSYEQYF.

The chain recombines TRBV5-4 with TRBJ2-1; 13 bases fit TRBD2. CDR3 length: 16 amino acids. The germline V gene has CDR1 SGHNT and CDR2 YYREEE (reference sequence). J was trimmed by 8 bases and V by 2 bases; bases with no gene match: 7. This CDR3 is CASSFRLAGGDDEQFF. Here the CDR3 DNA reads TGTGCCAGCAGCTTCAGACTAGCGGGGGGCGATGATGAGCAGTTCTTC.

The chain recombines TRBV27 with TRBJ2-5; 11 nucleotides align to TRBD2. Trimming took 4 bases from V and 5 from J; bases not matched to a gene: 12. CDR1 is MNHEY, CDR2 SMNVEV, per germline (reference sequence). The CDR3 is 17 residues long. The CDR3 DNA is TGTGCCAGCAGTTCTCGGGCTAGCGGGGGGCCGCGGGAGACCCAGTACTTC. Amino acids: CASSSRASGGPRETQYF.

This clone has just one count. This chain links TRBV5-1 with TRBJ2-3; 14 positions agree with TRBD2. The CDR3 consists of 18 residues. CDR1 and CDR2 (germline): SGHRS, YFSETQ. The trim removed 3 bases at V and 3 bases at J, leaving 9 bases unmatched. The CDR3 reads CASSSGLAGGLDTDTQYF. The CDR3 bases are TGCGCCAGCAGCTCCGGACTAGCGGGGGGACTTGATACAGATACGCAGTATTTT.

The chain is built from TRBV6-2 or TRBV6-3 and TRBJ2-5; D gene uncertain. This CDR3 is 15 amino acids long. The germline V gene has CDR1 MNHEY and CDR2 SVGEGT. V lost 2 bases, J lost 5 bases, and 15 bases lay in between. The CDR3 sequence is CASSYADRGGETQYF. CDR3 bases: TGTGCCAGCAGTTACGCGGACCGCGGTGGGGAGACCCAGTACTTC.

This CDR3 is CASSQVFVGRDEKLFF. The CDR3 DNA reads as TGTGCCAGCAGCCAAGTTTTCGTTGGGAGGGATGAAAAACTGTTTTTT. This rearrangement joins TRBV14 to TRBJ1-4, with unresolved D. The CDR3 is made up of 16 amino acids. Germline values: CDR1 SGHDN, CDR2 FVKESK. V dropped 1 base and J dropped 6 bases, with 15 bases sitting between them.

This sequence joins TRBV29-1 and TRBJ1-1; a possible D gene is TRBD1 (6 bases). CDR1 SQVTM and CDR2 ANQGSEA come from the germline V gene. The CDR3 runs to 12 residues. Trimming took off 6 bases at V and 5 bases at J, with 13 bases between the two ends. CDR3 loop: CSVVQGGTEAFF. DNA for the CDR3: TGCAGCGTCGTACAGGGAGGAACTGAAGCTTTCTTT.